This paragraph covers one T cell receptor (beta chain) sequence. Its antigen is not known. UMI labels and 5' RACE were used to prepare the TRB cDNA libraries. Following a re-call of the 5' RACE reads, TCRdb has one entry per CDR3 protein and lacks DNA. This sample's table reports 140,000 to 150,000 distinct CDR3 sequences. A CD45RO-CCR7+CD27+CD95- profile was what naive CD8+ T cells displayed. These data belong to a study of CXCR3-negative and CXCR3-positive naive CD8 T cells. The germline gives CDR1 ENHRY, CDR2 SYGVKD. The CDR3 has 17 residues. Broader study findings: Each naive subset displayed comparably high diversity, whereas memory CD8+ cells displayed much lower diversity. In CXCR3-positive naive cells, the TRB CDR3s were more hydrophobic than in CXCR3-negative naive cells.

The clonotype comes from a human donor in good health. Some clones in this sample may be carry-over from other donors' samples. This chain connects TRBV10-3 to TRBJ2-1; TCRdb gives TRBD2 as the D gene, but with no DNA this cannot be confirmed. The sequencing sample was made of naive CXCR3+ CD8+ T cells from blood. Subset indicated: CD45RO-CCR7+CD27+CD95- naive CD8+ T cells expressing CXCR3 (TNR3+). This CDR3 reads CAISEGTSGIAGNEQFF.